This record covers a single TCR beta chain. This sample was taken from a study of cytomegalovirus exposure and HLA in healthy donors. Overall study context: Unique TCRs numbering around 85 million, obtained from HLA-typed donors, made up an early data release.

Trimming took off 5 bases at V and 2 bases at J, with 10 bases between the two ends. The CDR3 sequence is 14 residues long. The germline V gene encodes CDR1 MNHEY and CDR2 SMNVEV (reference sequence). The PCR contained 60 Vbeta and 13 Jbeta primers. Assay: immunoSEQ multiplex PCR; the TCRdb copy retains only in-frame clones and omits some. The sample includes 200,000 to 250,000 clones. V gene TRBV27 combines with J gene TRBJ1-5; TRBD1 is a possible D gene (6 bases). This TCR derives from a woman in her twenties or thirties in good health and CMV-seropositive. The material sequenced was PBMCs. The CDR3 coding sequence is TGTGCCAGCAGTGAGACAGGAGGCAATCAGCCCCAGCATTTT. It yields the protein CASSETGGNQPQHF.